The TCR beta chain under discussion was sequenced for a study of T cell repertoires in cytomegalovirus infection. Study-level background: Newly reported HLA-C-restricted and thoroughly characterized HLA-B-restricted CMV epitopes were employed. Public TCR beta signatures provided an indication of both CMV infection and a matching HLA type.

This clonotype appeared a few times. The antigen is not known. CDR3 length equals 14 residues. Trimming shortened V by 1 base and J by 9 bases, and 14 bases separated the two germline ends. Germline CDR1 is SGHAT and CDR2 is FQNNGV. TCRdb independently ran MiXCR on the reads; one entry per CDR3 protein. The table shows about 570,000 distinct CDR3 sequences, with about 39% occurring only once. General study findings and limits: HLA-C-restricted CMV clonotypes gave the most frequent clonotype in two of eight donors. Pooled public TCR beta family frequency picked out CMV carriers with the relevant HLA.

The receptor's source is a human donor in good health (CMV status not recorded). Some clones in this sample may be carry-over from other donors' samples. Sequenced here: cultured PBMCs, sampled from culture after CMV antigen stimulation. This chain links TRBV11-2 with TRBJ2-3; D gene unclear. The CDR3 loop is CASSLGDGRRTQYF. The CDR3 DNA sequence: TGTGCCAGCAGCTTAGGAGACGGTAGACGGACGCAGTATTTT.